This T cell receptor (beta chain) was profiled in a study of T cells expressing NK-cell markers. Germline CDR1 MNHNS, CDR2 SASEGT. The CDR3 is made up of 12 amino acids. A word on this clonotype: Its antigen is unknown.

Generation of TCR beta cDNA was performed by 5'RACE template switching incorporating UMIs. TCRdb reanalyzed the 5' RACE reads and collapses them to one entry per CDR3 protein, without DNA. This sample contains some 150,000 distinct CDR3 sequences. Findings and limits, study-wide: Expanded NKG2C+ T cell clones had unclear HCMV specificity.

This receptor was identified in a man younger than 35 in good health. J is TRBJ1-5 and V is TRBV6-1; TCRdb picks TRBD1, but there is no DNA to check that call. The sequencing input was blood T cells: a sorted CD56 or NKG2C T cell subset, CD4+ or CD8+ T cells, or bulk PBMC T cells (not recorded which). The CDR3 region is CASLSRDQPQHF.